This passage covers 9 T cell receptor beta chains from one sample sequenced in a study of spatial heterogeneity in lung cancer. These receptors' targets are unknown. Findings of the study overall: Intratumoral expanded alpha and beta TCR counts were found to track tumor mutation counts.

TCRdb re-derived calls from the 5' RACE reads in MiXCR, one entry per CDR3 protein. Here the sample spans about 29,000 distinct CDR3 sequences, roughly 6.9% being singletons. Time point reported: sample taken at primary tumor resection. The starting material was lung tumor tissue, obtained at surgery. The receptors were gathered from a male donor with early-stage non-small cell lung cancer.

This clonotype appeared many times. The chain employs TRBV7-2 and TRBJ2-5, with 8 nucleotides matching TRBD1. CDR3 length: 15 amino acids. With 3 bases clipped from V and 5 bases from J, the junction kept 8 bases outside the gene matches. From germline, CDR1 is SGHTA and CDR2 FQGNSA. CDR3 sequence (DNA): TGTGCCAGCAGCTTCGGACAGGGTAGAATGGAGACCCAGTACTTC. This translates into CASSFGQGRMETQYF.

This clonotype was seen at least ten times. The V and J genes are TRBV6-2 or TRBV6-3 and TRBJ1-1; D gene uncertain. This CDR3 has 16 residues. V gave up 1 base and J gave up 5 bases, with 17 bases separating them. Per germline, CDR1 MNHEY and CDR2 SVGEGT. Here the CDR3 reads CASSYYSITGVTEAFF. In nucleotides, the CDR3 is TGTGCCAGCAGTTACTACAGTATTACGGGTGTGACTGAAGCTTTCTTT.

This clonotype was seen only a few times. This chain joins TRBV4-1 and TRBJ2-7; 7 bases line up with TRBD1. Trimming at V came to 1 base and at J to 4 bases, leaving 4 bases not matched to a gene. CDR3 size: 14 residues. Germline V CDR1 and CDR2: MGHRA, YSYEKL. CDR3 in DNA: TGCGCCAGCAGCCAAGGACAGGGAGTTTACGAGCAGTACTTC. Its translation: CASSQGQGVYEQYF.

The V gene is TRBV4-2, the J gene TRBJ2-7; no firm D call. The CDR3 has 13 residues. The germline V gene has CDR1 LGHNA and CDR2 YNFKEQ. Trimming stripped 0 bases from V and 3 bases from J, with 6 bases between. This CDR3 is CASSQDFSYEQYF. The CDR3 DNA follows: TGTGCCAGCAGCCAAGATTTCAGCTACGAGCAGTACTTC.

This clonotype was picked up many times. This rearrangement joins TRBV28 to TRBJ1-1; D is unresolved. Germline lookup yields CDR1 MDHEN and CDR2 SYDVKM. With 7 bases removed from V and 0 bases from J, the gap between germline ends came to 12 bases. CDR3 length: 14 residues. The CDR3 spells CASTLRTVNTEAFF. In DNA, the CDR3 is TGTGCCAGCACCCTAAGGACGGTGAACACTGAAGCTTTCTTT.

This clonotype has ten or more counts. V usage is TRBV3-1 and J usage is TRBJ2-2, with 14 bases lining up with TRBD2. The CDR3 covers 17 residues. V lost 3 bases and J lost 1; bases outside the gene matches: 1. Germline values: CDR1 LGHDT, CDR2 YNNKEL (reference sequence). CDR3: CASSQGLAGVNTGELFF. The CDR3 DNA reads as TGTGCCAGCAGCCAGGGACTAGCGGGGGTGAACACCGGGGAGCTGTTTTTT.

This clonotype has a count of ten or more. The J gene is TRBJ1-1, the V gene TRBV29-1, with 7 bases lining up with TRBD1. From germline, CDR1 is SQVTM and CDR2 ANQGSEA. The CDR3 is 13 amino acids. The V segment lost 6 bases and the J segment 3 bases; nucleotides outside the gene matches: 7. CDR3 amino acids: CSVATGSDTEAFF. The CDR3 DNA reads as TGCAGCGTGGCGACAGGGTCGGACACTGAAGCTTTCTTT.

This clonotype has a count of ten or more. This CDR3 reads CASSHRGLDSPLHF. CDR3 bases: TGTGCCAGCAGCCACAGGGGGCTAGATTCACCCCTCCACTTT. The rearrangement joins TRBV3-1 to TRBJ1-6; TRBD1 agrees at 8 bases. The CDR3 has 14 amino acids. Trimming cost V 3 bases and J 8 bases; bases outside gene matches: 3. Germline CDR1 reads LGHDT; CDR2 reads YNNKEL (reference sequence).

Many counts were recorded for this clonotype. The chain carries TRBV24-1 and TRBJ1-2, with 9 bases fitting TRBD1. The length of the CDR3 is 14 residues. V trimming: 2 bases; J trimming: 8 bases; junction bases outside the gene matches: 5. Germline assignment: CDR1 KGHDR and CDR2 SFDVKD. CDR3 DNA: TGTGCCACCAGTGATTCCTGGACAGGGGTCGGCTACACCTTC. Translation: CATSDSWTGVGYTF.